Shown below are 28 T cell receptor beta chains from a single sample sequenced in a study of blood T cell repertoires in COVID-19. Libraries were prepared by immunoSEQ multiplex PCR; TCRdb keeps only in-frame clonotypes and omits some of them. Among 200,000 to 250,000 clones, around 80% were seen once, and the ten largest hold around 7.8%. Sequencing was done on a sample of peripheral blood. The receptors come from a woman older than 75 with COVID-19, enrolled during active disease.

In nucleotides, the CDR3 is TGTGCCACCAGTCCCGCCACTGGGTGGCAGCTTAGCTCCATATATTTT. Protein sequence: CATSPATGWQLSSIYF. J is TRBJ1-3 and V is TRBV15; D not certain. V was clipped by 6 bases and J by 11 bases, with 26 bases between them. Germline lookup yields CDR1 LNHNV and CDR2 YYDKDF (reference sequence). The CDR3 is 16 amino acids.

The V gene is TRBV19, the J gene TRBJ1-5; possibly TRBD1 for D (5 bases). CDR1 and CDR2 from the germline V gene are LNHDA and SQIVND (reference sequence). The V gene lost 7 bases and the J gene lost 6 bases, with 19 bases spanning the gap. The CDR3 has 15 residues. The DNA of the CDR3 is TGTGCCAGTACCCCTGGGGGGGTGGGAATTCAGCCCCAGCATTTT. It is translated as CASTPGGVGIQPQHF.

The chain links TRBV5-1 to TRBJ1-1; tentative D call: TRBD1 (5 bases). CDR3 length: 14 amino acids. The germline V gene encodes CDR1 SGHRS and CDR2 YFSETQ. V was cut by 3 bases and J by 6 bases, with 15 bases left in between. The DNA of the CDR3 is TGCGCCAGCAGCTGGGCCAGGGACTCGGCTGAAGCTTTCTTT. As protein: CASSWARDSAEAFF.

The CDR3 sequence is CASSLRGSTEAFF. The CDR3 nucleotides are TGTGCCAGTAGTTTAAGGGGTTCCACTGAAGCTTTCTTT. The chain uses TRBV19 and TRBJ1-1, with D maybe TRBD1 (5 bases). CDR3 size: 13 residues. V was clipped by 5 bases and J by 4 bases, with 11 bases between them. Germline assignment: CDR1 LNHDA and CDR2 SQIVND (reference sequence).

The chain combines TRBV6-5 with TRBJ2-7; a possible D gene is TRBD1 (6 bases). The CDR3 contains 15 residues. CDR1 and CDR2 from the germline V gene are MNHEY and SVGAGI. Trimming stripped 8 bases from V and 3 bases from J, with 20 bases between. The chain's CDR3 is CASCITGQGLYEQYF. CDR3 DNA sequence: TGTGCCAGCTGCATTACTGGTCAGGGGCTCTACGAGCAGTACTTC.

This clone was counted a single time. V is TRBV7-2 and J is TRBJ2-1; D is undetermined. The V end lost 3 bases, the J end lost 10 bases, and 13 bases lay between the germline ends. Per germline, CDR1 SGHTA and CDR2 FQGNSA. The CDR3 sequence is 13 residues long. DNA for the CDR3: TGTGCCAGCAGCTTCCGCGGCCCGTGGGAGCAGTTCTTC. It is translated as CASSFRGPWEQFF.

CDR3 protein: CASSSGQANIQYF. CDR3 coding DNA: TGTGCCAGCAGCTCAGGACAAGCAAACATTCAGTACTTC. The V gene is TRBV11-2, the J gene TRBJ2-4, with D maybe TRBD1 (5 bases). This CDR3 comprises 13 residues. The V and J ends lost 4 bases and 6 bases respectively, with 10 bases between them. Germline loops: CDR1 SGHAT, CDR2 FQNNGV.

The chain uses TRBV19 and TRBJ1-5, with D hard to call. The ends were cut back, 2 bases at V and 1 base at J, with 12 bases in the middle. The CDR3 extends over 16 amino acids. Germline-derived CDR1 and CDR2 are LNHDA and SQIVND (reference sequence). The CDR3, as DNA: TGTGCCAGTAGTATAACCGGGAGGGCCAGCAATCAGCCCCAGCATTTT. It yields the protein CASSITGRASNQPQHF.

CDR3 protein: CASSASGTGELFF. The CDR3 DNA reads TGTGCCAGCAGTGCTTCAGGGACCGGGGAGCTGTTTTTT. The chain couples TRBV7-8 to TRBJ2-2; maybe TRBD1 (5 bases). Germline values: CDR1 SGHVS, CDR2 FQNEAQ. V was clipped by 6 bases and J by 5 bases, with 10 bases between them. The length of the CDR3 is 13 residues.

The V gene is TRBV6-1, the J gene TRBJ2-7, with D tentatively TRBD1 (6 bases). The CDR3 has 15 amino acids. V lost 0 bases, J lost 7 bases, and 16 bases lay in between. Germline values: CDR1 MNHNS, CDR2 SASEGT. In DNA, the CDR3 is TGTGCCAGCAGTGAAGCGACTTTACAGGGAAGGGAGCAGTACTTC. Residues: CASSEATLQGREQYF.

This chain uses TRBV5-1 with TRBJ2-3; D may be TRBD1 (5 bases). Trimming took off 0 bases at V and 4 bases at J, with 15 bases between the two ends. This CDR3 region has 16 residues. Germline V CDR1 and CDR2: SGHRS, YFSETQ. CDR3 protein: CASSLGDSSIADTQYF. The CDR3 coding sequence is TGCGCCAGCAGCTTGGGAGACAGCTCGATCGCAGATACGCAGTATTTT.

The chain employs TRBV6-1 and TRBJ2-1; the D is unclear. The CDR3 extends over 14 amino acids. Trimming removed 1 base at V and 4 bases at J, with 8 bases between. Germline lookup yields CDR1 MNHNS and CDR2 SASEGT. In nucleotides, the CDR3 is TGTGCCAGCAGTGAAGGCCGAGCATACAATGAGCAGTTCTTC. Translating gives CASSEGRAYNEQFF.

The rearrangement joins TRBV7-3 to TRBJ2-1, with 7 bases aligning to TRBD2. Per the germline V gene, CDR1 is SGHTA and CDR2 is FQGTGA. The CDR3 is 13 residues long. With V trimmed by 8 bases and J by 8 bases, 9 bases remained unmatched. The CDR3, as DNA: TGTGCCAGCGGGGAGGGCCGGTCCTATGAGCAGTTCTTC. It is translated as CASGEGRSYEQFF.

The chain has TRBV6-5 and TRBJ2-7; 7 bases match TRBD1. The V segment lost 6 bases and the J segment 2 bases; nucleotides outside the gene matches: 7. The CDR3 totals 14 residues. CDR1 and CDR2 (germline): MNHEY, SVGAGI. For the CDR3, the DNA is TGTGCCAGCAGGTCGGACAGGCCAACCTACGAGCAGTACTTC. Translated, it gives CASRSDRPTYEQYF.

The V gene is TRBV2, the J gene TRBJ2-7; D is possibly TRBD1 (6 bases). The CDR3 is 13 residues long. V was shortened by 8 bases and J by 5 bases, with 16 bases between the two germline ends. Germline V lookup: CDR1 SNHLY, CDR2 FYNNEI. This CDR3 reads CASFFVRGHEQYF. CDR3 sequence (DNA): TGTGCCAGCTTCTTTGTCAGGGGTCACGAGCAGTACTTC.

The chain couples TRBV2 to TRBJ2-1; D may be TRBD2 (6 bases). V was clipped by 4 bases and J by 9 bases, with 13 bases between them. The germline V gene encodes CDR1 SNHLY and CDR2 FYNNEI. This CDR3 comprises 13 residues. CDR3 bases: TGTGCCAGCAGTGGCACCTCGCGGGGTGAGCAGTTCTTC. Translation: CASSGTSRGEQFF.

V usage is TRBV19 and J usage is TRBJ1-2; 7 bases are a match to TRBD1. The length of the CDR3 is 12 residues. Germline CDR1 reads LNHDA; CDR2 reads SQIVND (reference sequence). The trim removed 7 bases at V and 8 bases at J, leaving 7 bases unmatched. DNA of the CDR3: TGTGCCAGTATCGGACAGGCTAAAGGCTACACCTTC. Its translation is CASIGQAKGYTF.

The rearrangement uses TRBV2 and TRBJ1-6; TRBD1 agrees at 7 bases. Germline V gene lookup returns CDR1 SNHLY and CDR2 FYNNEI. The CDR3 has 14 amino acids. The ends lost 6 bases at V and 7 bases at J; junction bases unmatched: 6. The CDR3 loop reads CASSDRVGNSPLHF. Here the CDR3 DNA reads TGTGCCAGCAGCGACAGGGTGGGGAATTCACCCCTCCACTTT.

This clone was counted between two and nine times. This chain uses TRBV5-1 with TRBJ2-1; D perhaps matches TRBD2 (5 bases). Looked up from germline, CDR1 is SGHRS and CDR2 is YFSETQ. Trimming stripped 0 bases from V and 4 bases from J, with 14 bases between. The length of the CDR3 is 16 residues. The CDR3 DNA reads TGCGCCAGCAGCTTGGAGGCTAGCTTGGGTTACAATGAGCAGTTCTTC. This translates into CASSLEASLGYNEQFF.

The V gene is TRBV12-5, the J gene TRBJ1-2, with 9 bases lining up with TRBD1. The CDR3 has 12 amino acids. V shed 6 bases and J 8 bases; nucleotides not matched to a gene: 4. Germline CDR1 reads LGHNT; CDR2 reads FRNRAP. The CDR3 spells CASGGTGYGYTF. The CDR3 DNA sequence: TGTGCTAGTGGGGGGACAGGGTACGGCTACACCTTC. The full variable domain, its missing parts supplied by reference TRBV12-5 and TRBJ1-2, is DARVTQTPRHKVTEMGQEVTMRCQPILGHNTVFWYRQTMMQGLELLAYFRNRAPLDDSGMPKDRFSAEMPDATLATLKIQPSEPRDSAVYFCASGGTGYGYTFGSGTRLTVV.

In DNA, the CDR3 is TGCGCCAGCAGCGTAGGGGGGGTGGAGAATGAGCAGTTCTTC. It is translated as CASSVGGVENEQFF. This chain links TRBV5-1 with TRBJ2-1; a weak D match, TRBD2 (7 bases). V shed 4 bases and J shed 7 bases, with 15 bases lying between them. From germline, CDR1 is SGHRS and CDR2 YFSETQ. The CDR3 is 14 residues long.

The sample holds a few counts of this clone. The V call is TRBV9, the J call TRBJ1-4, with D possibly TRBD1 on 5 matching bases. The CDR3 is 15 amino acids. In germline, CDR1 is SGDLS, CDR2 YYNGEE. Trimming took off 5 bases at V and 4 bases at J, with 15 bases between the two ends. As DNA, the CDR3 is TGTGCCAGCAGTACGAGGGACTCGCTTAATGAAAAACTGTTTTTT. Translated: CASSTRDSLNEKLFF.

The chain employs TRBV4-1 and TRBJ1-6; possible D gene TRBD1, 6 bases. The CDR3 is made up of 15 amino acids. Germline loops: CDR1 MGHRA, CDR2 YSYEKL. Trimming shortened V by 0 bases and J by 4 bases, and 7 bases separated the two germline ends. CDR3 sequence reads: CASSQEGQYNSPLHF. CDR3 in DNA: TGCGCCAGCAGCCAAGAGGGACAATATAATTCACCCCTCCACTTT.

The gene calls are TRBV7-9 and TRBJ1-1; weak D call: TRBD1 (5 bases). The V end lost 2 bases, the J end lost 0 bases, and 13 bases lay between the germline ends. CDR1 SEHNR and CDR2 FQNEAQ come from the germline V gene (reference sequence). This CDR3 has 16 amino acids. CDR3: CASSLIGEPMNTEAFF. The DNA for the CDR3 is TGTGCCAGCAGCTTAATAGGGGAACCCATGAACACTGAAGCTTTCTTT.

The chain employs TRBV29-1 and TRBJ2-7; 8 bases fit TRBD1. V was clipped by 6 bases and J by 6 bases; unmatched bases: 10. The V gene's germline CDR1 is SQVTM and CDR2 ANQGSEA. This CDR3 has 13 residues. The CDR3 spells CSVSRGLKGEQYF. CDR3 DNA sequence: TGCAGCGTATCCAGGGGGCTAAAGGGCGAGCAGTACTTC.

Points on this clone: Within the sample, other DNA sequences also encode this same CDR3. The rearrangement links TRBV28 to TRBJ2-7; perhaps TRBD1 as D (6 bases). Germline loops: CDR1 MDHEN, CDR2 SYDVKM. The CDR3 extends over 11 amino acids. V was cut by 6 bases and J by 3 bases, with 6 bases left in between. The CDR3, as DNA: TGTGCCAGCAGCAGGGGCTACGAGCAGTACTTC. This sequence encodes CASSRGYEQYF. The whole variable domain, filled in from reference TRBV28 and TRBJ2-7, reads DVKVTQSSRYLVKRTGEKVFLECVQDMDHENMFWYRQDPGLGLRLIYFSYDVKMKEKGDIPEGYSVSREKKERFSLILESASTNQTSMYLCASSRGYEQYFGPGTRLTVT.

The chain joins TRBV6-6 to TRBJ2-3; 9 bases fit TRBD2. The V segment lost 0 bases and the J segment 7 bases; nucleotides outside the gene matches: 8. The CDR3 extends over 16 amino acids. Germline CDR1 reads MNHNY; CDR2 reads SVGAGI (reference sequence). The CDR3 is CASSYSSGGRGHTQYF. Here the CDR3 DNA reads TGTGCCAGCAGTTACTCGAGTGGCGGGAGGGGTCATACGCAGTATTTT.

The J gene is TRBJ2-5, the V gene TRBV6-5; 7 positions match TRBD2. The length of the CDR3 is 13 residues. The germline V gene has CDR1 MNHEY and CDR2 SVGAGI. The V segment lost 6 bases and the J segment 7 bases; nucleotides outside the gene matches: 8. CDR3 loop: CASRERDPRTQYF. CDR3 in DNA: TGTGCCAGCAGGGAGCGGGACCCGAGGACCCAGTACTTC.